These 18 T cell receptor beta chains originate from one sample sequenced in a study of response to subunit inactivated influenza vaccine. MiXCR, applied by TCRdb to the RT-PCR reads, yields one record per CDR3 protein. The profile covers around 570,000 distinct CDR3 sequences, with about 10% appearing a single time and 11% taken by the ten largest. This sample also belongs to another study, concerning T cells expressing NK-cell markers. That report notes: Beta-chain TCR cDNA was generated via 5'RACE template switching with UMIs.

Sequences were derived from PBMCs from blood, sampled on the day of vaccination. The origin of the receptors is a man aged 45-65 years who received an inactivated influenza vaccine.

In this sample, this clonotype turned up a few times. The chain is built from TRBV20-1 and TRBJ2-7, with 8 bases that match TRBD2. The CDR3 runs to 17 residues. In germline, CDR1 is DFQATT, CDR2 SNEGSKA (reference sequence). The trim removed 3 bases at V and 2 bases at J, leaving 15 bases unmatched. This CDR3 is CSARPLSGSRAPYEQYF. The CDR3 DNA is TGCAGTGCTAGGCCCTTAAGCGGGAGTAGGGCCCCCTACGAGCAGTACTTC.

This clonotype was counted at least ten times. The chain joins TRBV15 to TRBJ2-2, with D hard to call. The CDR3 covers 14 residues. Trimming removed 1 base at V and 5 bases at J, with 8 bases between. The germline V gene encodes CDR1 LNHNV and CDR2 YYDKDF (reference sequence). The CDR3 loop is CATSRALGTGELFF. In nucleotides, the CDR3 is TGTGCCACCAGCAGAGCCTTAGGGACCGGGGAGCTGTTTTTT.

This chain connects TRBV12-3 or TRBV12-4 to TRBJ2-7, with TRBD2 as a possible D gene (6 bases). The germline V and J ends were trimmed by 3 bases and 6 bases, with 12 bases remaining between them. CDR3 length: 13 residues. For the CDR3, the DNA is TGTGCCAGCAGTTTGGAGGGTTTCGGCGAGCAGTACTTC. Its protein product is CASSLEGFGEQYF.

This chain uses TRBV11-2 with TRBJ1-3; 8 positions agree with TRBD1. With V trimmed by 0 bases and J by 3 bases, 4 bases remained unmatched. Germline CDR1 SGHAT, CDR2 FQNNGV. The CDR3 totals 16 residues. The CDR3 is CASSLDRTGHGNTIYF. The DNA for the CDR3 is TGTGCCAGCAGCTTAGACCGGACAGGGCATGGAAACACCATATATTTT. Based on the CDR3 plus reference TRBV11-2 and TRBJ1-3, the full variable domain is EAGVAQSPRYKIIEKRQSVAFWCNPISGHATLYWYQQILGQGPKLLIQFQNNGVVDDSQLPKDRFSAERLKGVDSTLKIQPAKLEDSAVYLCASSLDRTGHGNTIYFGEGSWLTVV.

In its sample, this clonotype was seen many times. The chain is built from TRBV7-3 and TRBJ2-7, with D possibly being TRBD1 (6 bases). CDR1 is SGHTA, CDR2 FQGTGA, per germline. The V end was cut by 5 bases, the J end by 0 bases, with 11 bases between. The CDR3 extends over 14 amino acids. The CDR3 loop reads CASSPGHSSYEQYF. Here the CDR3 DNA reads TGTGCCAGCAGCCCGGGACACTCCTCCTACGAGCAGTACTTC.

This clonotype was seen repeatedly, ten times or more. The chain couples TRBV6-5 to TRBJ2-2, with TRBD2 identical over 7 bases. Germline V gene data show CDR1 as MNHEY and CDR2 as SVGAGI. This CDR3 is built from 15 residues. Trimming cost V 4 bases and J 10 bases; bases outside gene matches: 12. The CDR3 sequence is CASSSLRGGSVELFF. Written as DNA, the CDR3 is TGTGCCAGCAGTTCCCTCCGCGGGGGTAGTGTGGAGCTGTTTTTT.

Ten or more counts support this clonotype. The CDR3, as DNA: TGTGCCAGCAGCCAAGAAGACAGGGACCATGAGCAGTTCTTC. Translating it yields CASSQEDRDHEQFF. The rearrangement joins TRBV4-2 to TRBJ2-1; 7 bases match TRBD1. The junction had 4 bases not matched to a gene; V was cut back by 0 bases and J by 8 bases. The CDR3 sequence is 14 residues long. Germline-derived CDR1 and CDR2 are LGHNA and YNFKEQ.

The CDR3 coding sequence is TGTGCCAGCAGCGTAGGCCATGGTACCCAGTCCGAGCAGTACTTC. The encoded protein is CASSVGHGTQSEQYF. The chain is built from TRBV9 and TRBJ2-7; unclear D gene. Germline V gives CDR1 SGDLS, CDR2 YYNGEE. V lost 0 bases and J lost 6, with 16 bases in between. The CDR3 covers 15 residues.

This clonotype appeared a few times. The chain has TRBV27 and TRBJ2-4; a weak D match, TRBD1 (5 bases). This CDR3 has 16 residues. Germline values: CDR1 MNHEY, CDR2 SMNVEV (reference sequence). The ends were cut back, 1 base at V and 1 base at J, with 11 bases in the middle. This CDR3 is CASSLLVSGAKNIQYF. CDR3 sequence (DNA): TGTGCCAGCAGTTTATTGGTTTCAGGGGCCAAAAACATTCAGTACTTC.

The V gene is TRBV4-3, the J gene TRBJ1-5; D gene uncertain. V lost 4 bases, J lost 5 bases, and 9 bases lay in between. Germline assignment: CDR1 LGHNA and CDR2 YSLEER. The CDR3 runs 13 residues. The CDR3 here is CASSRGLDQPQHF. CDR3 nucleotide sequence: TGCGCCAGCAGCCGTGGACTTGATCAGCCCCAGCATTTT.

The CDR3 DNA follows: TGCGCCAGCAGCGCGGGCTCGGAAGAGACCCAGTACTTC. It encodes CASSAGSEETQYF. The rearrangement uses TRBV5-1 and TRBJ2-5; perhaps TRBD2 as D (5 bases). Looked up from germline, CDR1 is SGHRS and CDR2 is YFSETQ. This CDR3 has 13 amino acids. Trimming took 4 bases from V and 3 from J, leaving 10 bases between them.

This clonotype occurred a few times. The V gene is TRBV20-1, the J gene TRBJ2-7; TRBD1 matches at 7 bases. Germline CDR1 is DFQATT and CDR2 is SNEGSKA (reference sequence). This CDR3 comprises 14 residues. J was trimmed by 5 bases and V by 5 bases; bases with no gene match: 12. This chain's CDR3 is CSADRAGGLDEQYF. The DNA for the CDR3 is TGCAGTGCTGACAGGGCAGGGGGTTTAGACGAGCAGTACTTC.

This clonotype came up many times. DNA for the CDR3: TGTGCCAGCAGTTACTCGGCGACAGACTACACCGGGGAGCTGTTTTTT. This translates into CASSYSATDYTGELFF. V gene TRBV6-5 combines with J gene TRBJ2-2; a weak D match, TRBD1 (5 bases). The V end was cut by 0 bases, the J end by 3 bases, with 11 bases between. The CDR3 contains 16 residues. Germline CDR1 MNHEY, CDR2 SVGAGI.

A few counts support this clonotype. V and J are TRBV2 and TRBJ2-1, with D unresolved. Looked up from germline, CDR1 is SNHLY and CDR2 is FYNNEI. The CDR3 sequence is 16 residues long. Trimming removed 7 bases at V and 5 bases at J, with 21 bases between. In DNA, the CDR3 is TGTGCCAGCAATGCCGGTATCCTCCGGAACGACAATGAGCAGTTCTTC. This translates into CASNAGILRNDNEQFF.

The CDR3 protein is CSVEILATDTQYF. CDR3 nucleotides: TGCAGCGTTGAAATACTAGCGACTGATACGCAGTATTTT. The genes are TRBV29-1 and TRBJ2-3; 7 nucleotides align to TRBD2. The CDR3 is made up of 13 amino acids. V lost 2 bases to trimming and J lost 6 bases; unmatched junction nucleotides: 5. Germline lookup yields CDR1 SQVTM and CDR2 ANQGSEA.

This clonotype turned up a few times. The rearrangement links TRBV11-3 to TRBJ1-1; TRBD1 might be the D (6 bases). Germline V CDR1 and CDR2: SGHNT, YENEEA. The CDR3 consists of 14 residues. Trimming pared 4 bases from V and 5 bases from J, leaving 14 bases between. CDR3 bases: TGTGCCAGCAGCTGGTTGGGGGCGAGAACTGAAGCTTTCTTT. Translation gives CASSWLGARTEAFF. Complete variable domain (other parts from reference TRBV11-3 and TRBJ1-1): EAGVVQSPRYKIIEKKQPVAFWCNPISGHNTLYWYLQNLGQGPELLIRYENEEAVDDSQLPKDRFSAERLKGVDSTLKIQPAELGDSAVYLCASSWLGARTEAFFGQGTRLTVV.

The chain carries TRBV24-1 and TRBJ2-1; 12 nucleotides agree with TRBD2. Germline CDR1 reads KGHDR; CDR2 reads SFDVKD. V trimming: 2 bases; J trimming: 6 bases; junction bases outside the gene matches: 7. The CDR3 sequence is 17 residues long. The CDR3 DNA reads TGTGCCACCAGTGATTCGAGGCCTAGCGGGAGGGTCAATGAGCAGTTCTTC. Amino acids: CATSDSRPSGRVNEQFF.

The chain uses TRBV9 and TRBJ1-6; possible D gene TRBD1, 6 bases. The CDR3 has 16 amino acids. CDR1 and CDR2 from the germline V gene are SGDLS and YYNGEE. V lost 4 bases and J 9 bases, leaving 20 bases between the germline ends. The CDR3 sequence: CASSPRGDGRISPLHF. DNA for the CDR3: TGTGCCAGCAGCCCAAGGGGGGACGGCCGAATTTCACCCCTCCACTTT.